The table lists the clone carrying this TCR beta chain with many counts. TRAV- and TRBV-specific primers, spanning alpha and beta chains, primed first-strand cDNA. Amplification of TCRs used a constant-region primer and V-primer adapter for 20 PCR cycles. TCRdb processed the reads anew with MiXCR; each CDR3 protein has one entry. The sample lists tens of thousands of distinct CDR3 sequences; 8% to 10% were seen once. This record belongs to a study of low-dose radiotherapy and immunotherapy resistance in tumors. This CDR3 comprises 16 residues. V lost 6 bases, J lost 0 bases, and 15 bases lay in between. From germline, CDR1 is MNHNY and CDR2 SVGAGI (reference sequence). The time point here: before trial treatment.

The TCR sequence derives from a male donor with prostate cancer. V and J are TRBV6-6 and TRBJ1-3, with unresolved D. The sequences come from PBMCs, collected before treatment. Here the CDR3 reads CASSLGSGNSGNTIYF. The DNA of the CDR3 is TGTGCCAGCAGCTTAGGTAGCGGGAACTCTGGAAACACCATATATTTT.